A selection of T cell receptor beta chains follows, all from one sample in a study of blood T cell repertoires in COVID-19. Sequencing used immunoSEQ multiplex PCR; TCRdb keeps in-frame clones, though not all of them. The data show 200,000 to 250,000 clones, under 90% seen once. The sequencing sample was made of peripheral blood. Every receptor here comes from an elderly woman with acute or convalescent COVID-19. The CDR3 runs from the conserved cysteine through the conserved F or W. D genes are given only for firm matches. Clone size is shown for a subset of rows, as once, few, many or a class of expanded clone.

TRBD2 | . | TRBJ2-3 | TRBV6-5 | CARDSSGGVDTQYF | TGTGCCAGGGATTCTAGCGGGGGGGTTGATACGCAGTATTTT
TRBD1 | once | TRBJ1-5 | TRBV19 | CASSGDRGRQPQHF | TGTGCCAGTAGCGGCGACAGGGGGAGGCAGCCCCAGCATTTT
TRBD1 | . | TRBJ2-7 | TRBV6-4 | CARLGTGDEQYF | TGTGCCAGATTAGGGACAGGGGACGAGCAGTACTTC
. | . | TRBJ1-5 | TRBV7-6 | CASSLVGGRNQPQHF | TGTGCCAGCAGCTTAGTGGGGGGGCGCAATCAGCCCCAGCATTTT
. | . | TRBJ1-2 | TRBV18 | CASSSGEGYGYTF | TGTGCCAGCTCCTCGGGGGAAGGCTATGGCTACACCTTC
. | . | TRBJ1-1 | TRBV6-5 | CASSYRDGHTEAFF | TGTGCCAGCAGTTACCGGGATGGTCACACTGAAGCTTTCTTT
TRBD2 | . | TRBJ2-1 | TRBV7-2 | CASSLGGGNEQFF | TGTGCCAGCAGCCTCGGGGGGGGAAATGAGCAGTTCTTC
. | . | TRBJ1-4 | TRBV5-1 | CASSPGGGLTNEKLFF | TGCGCCAGCAGCCCGGGAGGGGGGCTAACTAATGAAAAACTGTTTTTT
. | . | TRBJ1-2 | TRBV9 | CASSEGGTPMGLTGYTF | TGTGCCAGCAGCGAGGGGGGGACGCCTATGGGCCTTACGGGCTACACCTTC
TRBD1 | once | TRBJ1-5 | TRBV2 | CASQRGPGQANQPQHF | TGTGCCAGTCAGAGGGGGCCGGGACAGGCTAATCAGCCCCAGCATTTT
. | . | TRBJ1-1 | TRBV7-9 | CASSLALAGATEAFF | TGTGCCAGCAGCTTAGCGTTGGCAGGGGCCACTGAAGCTTTCTTT
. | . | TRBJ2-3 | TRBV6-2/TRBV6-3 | CASSYTDATDTQYF | TGTGCCAGCAGTTATACAGATGCCACAGATACGCAGTATTTT
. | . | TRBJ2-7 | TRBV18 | CASSPAGYEQYF | TGTGCCAGCTCACCAGCGGGTTACGAGCAGTACTTC
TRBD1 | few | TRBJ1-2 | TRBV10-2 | CASSESTGVYGYTF | TGCGCCAGCAGTGAGTCGACAGGGGTCTATGGCTACACCTTC
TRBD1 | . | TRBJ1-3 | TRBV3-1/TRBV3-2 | CASSNRGSGNTIYF | TGTGCCAGCAGCAACAGGGGTTCCGGAAACACCATATATTTT